Listed below are T cell receptor beta chains from one sample, sequenced in a study of control samples from healthy donors and cancer patients. The protocol was immunoSEQ multiplex PCR, while the TCRdb copy is restricted to in-frame clones and leaves out a portion. The data contain roughly 100,000 clones, about 90% of them seen just once; the ten biggest clones take up over 2%. Sequencing was carried out using blood. The receptor set was obtained from a young woman in good health. Each CDR3 is given with its conserved first and last residue. The order of the fields is V gene, CDR3 protein.

V: TRBV10-3
CDR3: CAIRGYRVGNTEAFF

V: TRBV6-4
CDR3: CASSDSPGIGELFF

V: TRBV10-3
CDR3: CAISERGVAAFF

V: TRBV11-3
CDR3: CASSFGGGGGTDTQYF

V: TRBV21-1
CDR3: CASSKRLDRGGEQYF

V: TRBV29-1
CDR3: CSVTGQRGYTF

V: TRBV15
CDR3: CATSVGGGVETQYF

V: TRBV9
CDR3: CASSVGSSLRHYEQYF

V: TRBV15
CDR3: CATSRDRDGGTEAFF

V: TRBV3-1/TRBV3-2
CDR3: CASSRNPGFGNTGELFF

V: TRBV7-9
CDR3: CASSRLAGLNTGELFF

V: TRBV7-2
CDR3: CASSLTGEGYNEQFF

V: TRBV29-1
CDR3: CSVEAGAVKTQYF

V: TRBV7-2
CDR3: CASSVDRVGTF

V: TRBV3-1/TRBV3-2
CDR3: CASSHPGTGGTDTQYF

V: TRBV4-1
CDR3: CASSQPWEYEQYF

V: TRBV11-3
CDR3: CASSSGQGHYGYTF

V: TRBV24-1
CDR3: CATSDETSGRYEQYF

V: TRBV6-5
CDR3: CASSYIGRQGTEAFF

V: TRBV19
CDR3: CASSFPSSPLHF

V: TRBV6-5
CDR3: CAIRPGAGNTIYF

V: TRBV27
CDR3: CASSPRHQGGEIF

V: TRBV5-1
CDR3: CASSLGLQLYNTEAFF

V: TRBV28
CDR3: CASSPWGATNEKLFF

V: TRBV7-2
CDR3: CASSLTPLIGKLFF

V: TRBV9
CDR3: CASSRRQDQETQYF

V: TRBV2
CDR3: CASSEAGLAGGPAGELFF

V: TRBV11-2
CDR3: CASSLKLAKNIQYF

V: TRBV6-2/TRBV6-3
CDR3: CASSYRRQVFSERSHNEQFF

V: TRBV6-5
CDR3: CASSYSGDLNTEAFF

V: TRBV7-9
CDR3: CASSATGVEQFF

V: TRBV6-5
CDR3: CASSEGGPGEKLFF

V: TRBV12-1
CDR3: CASSPVRETQYF

V: TRBV19
CDR3: CASSIRQSTDTQYF

V: TRBV3-1/TRBV3-2
CDR3: CASRRSAQGNTIYF

V: TRBV11-3
CDR3: CASSLVTGGTDTQYF

V: TRBV2
CDR3: CASRARWYGGDEQFF

V: TRBV14
CDR3: CASSPYRGGAGNTEAFF

V: TRBV29-1
CDR3: CSVAAGVQDSYEQYF

V: TRBV11-2
CDR3: CASSLPSMEKKGNEQFF

V: TRBV11-3
CDR3: CASSRRTAGNTEAFF

V: TRBV30
CDR3: CAWSRPATYEQYF

V: TRBV3-1/TRBV3-2
CDR3: CASSQVSGTQETQYF

V: TRBV5-1
CDR3: CASSLVATGRGSPLHF

V: TRBV4-3
CDR3: CASSQGEVRGYGYTF

V: TRBV2
CDR3: CASRVDRFLSYEQYF

V: TRBV2
CDR3: CASIRGNLNEQFF

V: TRBV6-2/TRBV6-3
CDR3: CASSYPPAGLNEQFF

V: TRBV6-5
CDR3: CASILTSGGGDTQYF

V: TRBV6-1
CDR3: CASSEWIAGVNTEAFF

V: TRBV18
CDR3: CASSPTVVEKLFF

V: TRBV19
CDR3: CASSNSQTGENYGYTF

V: TRBV27
CDR3: CASSPDIYTQYF

V: TRBV28
CDR3: CASRRDRDNTEAFF